This T cell receptor beta chain was identified in a study of CD8 T cells in Susac syndrome (dated by TCRdb to between 2018 and 2020). As for the study more broadly: Repertoire sequencing was used to test whether CD8+ T cell activation and differentiation in Susac syndrome was antigen driven. The clonality of the CD8+ T cell repertoire was compared across about a dozen healthy donors, roughly 14 Susac syndrome patients and roughly 15 multiple sclerosis patients. The study at large found these results: The number of individuals in the TCR sequencing and HLA analysis was acknowledged as relatively small.

Peripheral blood CD8+ and CD4+ T cells from healthy donors, Susac syndrome patients and multiple sclerosis patients were profiled using high-throughput TCR beta sequencing. Multiple sclerosis controls were treatment-naive patients with stable or active relapsing-remitting disease fulfilling revised McDonald criteria. Bulk CD8+ and CD4+ T cells were purified by magnetic negative isolation, whereas CD8+ TEMRA cells were enriched by FACS. Blood was collected in EDTA tubes and processed within 24 hours, with PBMCs isolated through density gradient centrifugation. PBMCs intended for TCR sequencing were cryopreserved in liquid nitrogen and thawed later in a water bath at 37 degrees C. The sorted or isolated CD4+, CD8+ and CD8+ TEMRA cells had a purity of 90% or higher. CDR1 and CDR2, per the germline V gene, are MGHDK and SYGVNS. From the cysteine through the phenylalanine, the CDR3 covers 15 amino acids. Here the CDR3 DNA is all that survives: 45 bases in frame from base 1. The V and J ends are trimmed by 4 bases and 1 base, leaving 13 bases between them.

RNA was extracted using the RNeasy kit, and about 0.45 to 1 ug of the RNA was reverse transcribed with random hexamers. The immunoSEQ multiplex PCR assay, which covers 54 Vbeta and 13 Jbeta segments, was used to amplify TCR beta CDR3 regions. PCR amplification bias was corrected using a synthetic template baseline for primer optimization and computational correction. The authors processed their data as follows. Reads were assigned to V, D and J genes according to IMGT and analyzed in immunoSEQ Analyzer, with only productive sequences retained. Clonality was calculated as one minus the Shannon entropy normalized by log2 of the number of productive unique sequences. For each patient and control, public and private clones were evaluated within the 100 most prevalent clones. Clones were defined as Susac-specific when absent from the healthy and MS cohorts, from 1,000 to 1,100 published viral clones and from other ImmuneACCESS disease sequences. TCRdb itself trimmed the public reads at Q25 with fastp, ran MiXCR and retained productive beta chains. Rows matching on CDR3 protein sequence are summarized as one entry with the most common DNA and genes. Clone size and V and J calls follow TCRdb, not the original study. The sample table lists about 150,000 distinct CDR3 sequences, about 95% of them with a count of one. Roughly 0.16% of the sample is in the top ten clones.

As for this clonotype: It has no known antigen specificity. Base qualities were left out, and no much larger clone turns up one base away.

The source of this sequence is a human donor with multiple sclerosis. The chain is made from TRBV25-1 and TRBJ1-1; TRBD1 could be the D gene, as 6 bases match. The sample comprised CD8+ T cells from PBMCs. Read as DNA, the sequence is TGTGCCAGCAGTGCTACCAGACAGGCGAACACTGAAGCTTTCTTT. Its protein is CASSATRQANTEAFF.